The 19 T cell receptor beta chains given below trace back to one sample, sequenced in a study of response to subunit inactivated influenza vaccine. TCRdb itself ran the RT-PCR reads through MiXCR, one entry per CDR3 protein. The sample includes around 710,000 distinct CDR3 sequences, approximately 15% of them seen just once. The input for sequencing was PBMCs from blood, taken 14 to 15 days before vaccination. The receptors here all came from a man aged 50 to 60 who received an inactivated influenza vaccine.

This chain uses TRBV29-1 with TRBJ2-1, with D tentatively TRBD2 (5 bases). This CDR3 region has 16 residues. Germline values: CDR1 SQVTM, CDR2 ANQGSEA. With 7 bases removed from V and 6 bases from J, the gap between germline ends came to 25 bases. This CDR3 is CSAGGGDGERVNEQFF. DNA for the CDR3: TGCAGCGCCGGAGGTGGCGATGGGGAGAGGGTCAATGAGCAGTTCTTC.

The rearrangement uses TRBV12-3 or TRBV12-4 and TRBJ1-1; D remains ambiguous. Trimming stripped 3 bases from V and 3 bases from J, with 11 bases between. This CDR3 comprises 14 residues. The DNA of the CDR3 is TGTGCCAGCAGTTTGGGCACGCAGCACACTGAAGCTTTCTTT. Translation: CASSLGTQHTEAFF.

CDR3 sequence: CASSQSLGVEQFF. DNA for the CDR3: TGTGCCAGCAGCCAGAGCCTAGGTGTTGAGCAGTTCTTC. The J gene is TRBJ2-1, the V gene TRBV4-2, with D hard to call. The germline V gene encodes CDR1 LGHNA and CDR2 YNFKEQ. This CDR3 is 13 amino acids long. Trimming took off 3 bases at V and 9 bases at J, with 12 bases between the two ends.

This clonotype showed up just a few times. This rearrangement joins TRBV5-1 to TRBJ2-1; D gene uncertain. CDR3 length equals 15 residues. Trimming took 1 base from V and 0 from J, leaving 8 bases between them. Per germline, CDR1 SGHRS and CDR2 YFSETQ. The DNA for the CDR3 is TGCGCCAGCAGCTTGCGGTTCGACTCCTACAATGAGCAGTTCTTC. Encoded protein: CASSLRFDSYNEQFF.

The V call is TRBV30, the J call TRBJ2-3; maybe TRBD2 (6 bases). The CDR3 is 14 amino acids. The V end was cut by 3 bases, the J end by 0 bases, with 10 bases between. Germline V gene lookup returns CDR1 GTSNPN and CDR2 SVGIG (reference sequence). CDR3 coding DNA: TGTGCCTGGAGAGGGAGGTCAAGCACAGATACGCAGTATTTT. Translated, it gives CAWRGRSSTDTQYF.

The J gene is TRBJ2-1, the V gene TRBV14, with 10 positions matching TRBD2. V shed 2 bases, J shed 5 bases, and the junction held 3 bases outside the gene matches. The length of the CDR3 is 15 residues. CDR1 is SGHDN and CDR2 is FVKESK in the germline V gene. CDR3 sequence reads: CASSQLLAGDNEQFF. CDR3 bases: TGTGCCAGCAGCCAACTCCTAGCGGGAGACAATGAGCAGTTCTTC.

This clonotype was observed once. V and J are TRBV20-1 and TRBJ2-7; the match to TRBD1 covers 7 bases. This CDR3 has 14 amino acids. CDR1 and CDR2 (germline): DFQATT, SNEGSKA (reference sequence). V shed 0 bases, J shed 2 bases, and the junction held 4 bases outside the gene matches. The CDR3: CSARDEQGTYEQYF. Written as DNA, the CDR3 is TGCAGTGCTAGAGATGAACAGGGGACCTACGAGCAGTACTTC.

The chain couples TRBV11-2 to TRBJ2-5; tentatively, D is TRBD2 (6 bases). The CDR3 sequence is 14 residues long. Germline V gene data show CDR1 as SGHAT and CDR2 as FQNNGV. V lost 1 base, J lost 9 bases, and 15 bases lay in between. CDR3 nucleotide sequence: TGTGCCAGCAGCTTAGTTGGGACTCCCGGGGCCCAGTACTTC. Translating gives CASSLVGTPGAQYF.

The chain recombines TRBV7-9 with TRBJ2-1; no clear D gene. Trimming removed 6 bases at V and 8 bases at J, with 14 bases between. This CDR3 comprises 13 residues. Germline CDR1 is SEHNR and CDR2 is FQNEAQ (reference sequence). CDR3 in DNA: TGTGCCAGCAGTTTACTAAGGGCGTATGAGCAGTTCTTC. It encodes CASSLLRAYEQFF.

This chain joins TRBV2 and TRBJ2-6; D remains ambiguous. The germline V and J ends were trimmed by 4 bases and 5 bases, with 9 bases remaining between them. The CDR3 consists of 14 residues. Germline CDR1 and CDR2: SNHLY and FYNNEI. The CDR3 loop is CASSAGERANVLTF. DNA of the CDR3: TGTGCCAGCAGTGCTGGGGAAAGGGCCAACGTCCTGACTTTC.

In its sample, this clonotype ranks as medium-sized (0.01 to 0.1%). The chain joins TRBV12-3 or TRBV12-4 to TRBJ2-3, with D maybe TRBD2 (5 bases). With 7 bases removed from V and 8 bases from J, the gap between germline ends came to 19 bases. This CDR3 spans 14 amino acids. The CDR3 region is CASTPGSRTGTQYF. CDR3 sequence (DNA): TGTGCCAGCACCCCGGGATCGCGGACGGGTACGCAGTATTTT.

The chain joins TRBV5-1 to TRBJ2-1; D remains unclear. Trimming left V 0 bases short and J 6 bases short, with 10 bases between. The CDR3 is 14 amino acids. Germline CDR1 and CDR2: SGHRS and YFSETQ. The CDR3 region has the DNA TGCGCCAGCAGCTTGGTCTCCCCCGGCAATGAGCAGTTCTTC. As protein: CASSLVSPGNEQFF.

The V call is TRBV7-8, the J call TRBJ2-2; 11 nucleotides align to TRBD2. CDR3 length: 16 amino acids. The V segment lost 4 bases and the J segment 4 bases; nucleotides outside the gene matches: 5. Germline assignment: CDR1 SGHVS and CDR2 FQNEAQ. The CDR3 loop reads CASSSRLAGFTGELFF. CDR3 coding DNA: TGTGCCAGCAGCTCCCGACTAGCGGGGTTCACCGGGGAGCTGTTTTTT.

The rearrangement links TRBV5-5 to TRBJ2-2, with a weak D call TRBD1 (6 bases). V gave up 4 bases and J gave up 5 bases, with 12 bases separating them. Germline CDR1 is SGHKS and CDR2 is YYEKEE (reference sequence). CDR3 length: 14 residues. The CDR3 protein is CASSPRDITGELFF. The CDR3, as DNA: TGTGCCAGCAGCCCCCGGGACATAACCGGGGAGCTGTTTTTT.

There are a few counts of this clonotype. The chain couples TRBV7-2 to TRBJ2-3; the match to TRBD2 covers 10 bases. Per the germline V gene, CDR1 is SGHTA and CDR2 is FQGNSA. The V gene end was trimmed by 1 base and the J gene end by 3 bases; junction bases not matched to a gene: 4. The CDR3 is made up of 16 amino acids. CDR3 loop: CASSLGGTSVTDTQYF. In DNA form, the CDR3 reads TGTGCCAGCAGCTTAGGAGGGACTAGCGTGACAGATACGCAGTATTTT.

CDR3 DNA: TGTGCCAGCAGCTCGGGGGGGACTTCGGGCAATCAGCCCCAGCATTTT. Its protein product is CASSSGGTSGNQPQHF. The gene calls are TRBV7-2 and TRBJ1-5; TRBD1 might be the D (5 bases). Deletions cut 4 bases from V and 2 bases from J, with 15 bases between. The CDR3 spans 16 residues. The germline V gene has CDR1 SGHTA and CDR2 FQGNSA. Combining the CDR3 with reference TRBV7-2 and TRBJ1-5 gives the whole variable domain GAGVSQSPSNKVTEKGKDVELRCDPISGHTALYWYRQSLGQGLEFLIYFQGNSAPDKSGLPSDRFSAERTGGSVSTLTIQRTQQEDSAVYLCASSSGGTSGNQPQHFGDGTRLSIL.

The chain links TRBV30 to TRBJ1-5; D gene unclear. Germline CDR1 and CDR2: GTSNPN and SVGIG (reference sequence). CDR3 length: 14 residues. Trimming removed 2 bases from V and 2 bases from J, with 10 bases in between. CDR3 nucleotide sequence: TGTGCCTGGAGTCGGGGAGTTGGCAATCAGCCCCAGCATTTT. Protein: CAWSRGVGNQPQHF.

Only a few counts were recorded for this clonotype. The chain is built from TRBV28 and TRBJ1-2; tentatively, D is TRBD1 (5 bases). This CDR3 comprises 15 residues. Germline lookup yields CDR1 MDHEN and CDR2 SYDVKM. V was shortened by 1 base and J by 7 bases, with 16 bases between the two germline ends. The DNA of the CDR3 is TGTGCCAGCAGTTTATCTAACAGGTTAGGGGTTGGCTACACCTTC. It encodes CASSLSNRLGVGYTF.

A few counts support this clonotype. The CDR3, as DNA: TGTGCCAGCAGTTACGGGGCACAGGGCTACACCGGGGAGCTGTTTTTT. Amino acids: CASSYGAQGYTGELFF. The V gene is TRBV6-5, the J gene TRBJ2-2; D might be TRBD1 (6 bases). Germline loops: CDR1 MNHEY, CDR2 SVGAGI. Deletions cut 2 bases from V and 3 bases from J, with 13 bases between. There are 16 residues in the CDR3.